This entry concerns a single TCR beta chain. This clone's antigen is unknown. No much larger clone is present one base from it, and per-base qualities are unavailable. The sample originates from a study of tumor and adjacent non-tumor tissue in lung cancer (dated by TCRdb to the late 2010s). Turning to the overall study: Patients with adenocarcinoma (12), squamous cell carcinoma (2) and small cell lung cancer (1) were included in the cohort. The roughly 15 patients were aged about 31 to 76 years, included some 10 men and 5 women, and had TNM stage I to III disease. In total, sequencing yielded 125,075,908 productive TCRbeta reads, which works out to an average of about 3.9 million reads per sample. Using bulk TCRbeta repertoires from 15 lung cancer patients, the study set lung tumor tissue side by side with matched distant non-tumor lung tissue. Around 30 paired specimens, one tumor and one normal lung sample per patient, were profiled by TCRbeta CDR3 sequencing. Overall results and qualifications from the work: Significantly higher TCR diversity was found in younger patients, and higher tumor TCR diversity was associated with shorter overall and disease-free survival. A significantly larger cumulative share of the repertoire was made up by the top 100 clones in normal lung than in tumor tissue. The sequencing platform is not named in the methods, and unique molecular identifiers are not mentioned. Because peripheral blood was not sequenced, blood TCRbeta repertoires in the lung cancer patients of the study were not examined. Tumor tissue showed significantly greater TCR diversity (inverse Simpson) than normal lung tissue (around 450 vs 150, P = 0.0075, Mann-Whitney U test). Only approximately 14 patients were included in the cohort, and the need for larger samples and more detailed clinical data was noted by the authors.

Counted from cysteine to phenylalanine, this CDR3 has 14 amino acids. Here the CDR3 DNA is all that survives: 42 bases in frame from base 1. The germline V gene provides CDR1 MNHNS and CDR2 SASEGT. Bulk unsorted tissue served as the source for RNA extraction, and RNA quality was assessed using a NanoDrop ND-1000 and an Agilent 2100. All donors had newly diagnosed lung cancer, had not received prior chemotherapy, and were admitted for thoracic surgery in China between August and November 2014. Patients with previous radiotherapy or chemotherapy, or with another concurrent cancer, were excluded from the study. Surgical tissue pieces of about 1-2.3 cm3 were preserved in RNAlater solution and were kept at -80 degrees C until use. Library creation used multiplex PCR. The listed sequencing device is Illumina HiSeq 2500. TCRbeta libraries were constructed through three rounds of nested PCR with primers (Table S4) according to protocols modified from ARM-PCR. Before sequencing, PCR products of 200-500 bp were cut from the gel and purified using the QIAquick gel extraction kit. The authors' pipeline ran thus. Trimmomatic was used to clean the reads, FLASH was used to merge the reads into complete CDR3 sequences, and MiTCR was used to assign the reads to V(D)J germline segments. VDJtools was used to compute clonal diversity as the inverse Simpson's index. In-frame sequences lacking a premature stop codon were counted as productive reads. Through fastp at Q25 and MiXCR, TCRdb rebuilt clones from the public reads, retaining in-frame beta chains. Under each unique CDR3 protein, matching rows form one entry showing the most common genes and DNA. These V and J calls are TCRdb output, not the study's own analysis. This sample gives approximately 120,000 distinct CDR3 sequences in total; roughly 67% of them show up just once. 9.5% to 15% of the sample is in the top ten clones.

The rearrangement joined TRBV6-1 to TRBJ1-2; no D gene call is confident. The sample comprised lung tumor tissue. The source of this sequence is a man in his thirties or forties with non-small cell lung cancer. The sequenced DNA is TGTGCTACAGCGATCCAACAGCGTAGTAATGGCTACACCTTC. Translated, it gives CATAIQQRSNGYTF.